The present TCR beta chain was sequenced within a study of shared clonotypes between healthy human individuals. About the study: Serving as donors were a couple of women and three men, whose ages spanned 18 to 49.

CDR3 size: 13 residues. CDR1 SNHLY and CDR2 FYNNEI come from the germline V gene. Unmatched junction bases numbered 2, after V lost 8 bases and J lost 1 base. Generated by immunoSEQ multiplex PCR, the TCRdb table keeps only in-frame clones and is missing some. This table holds 1.5 million to 2.5 million clones, 85% to 95% found once. The naive CD8 subset, CD45RO-negative cells positively selected for CCR7, excluded terminally differentiated effector memory CD45RA+ cells. This clone was seen only once. The clonotype was recovered from a man in his late teens or twenties in good health. The rearrangement uses TRBV2 and TRBJ2-7, with 10 positions matching TRBD1. The sequenced sample was naive CD8+ T cells sorted from blood. The CDR3 loop is CASLDRGSYEQYF. The CDR3 nucleotides are TGTGCCAGCCTGGACAGGGGGTCCTACGAGCAGTACTTC.